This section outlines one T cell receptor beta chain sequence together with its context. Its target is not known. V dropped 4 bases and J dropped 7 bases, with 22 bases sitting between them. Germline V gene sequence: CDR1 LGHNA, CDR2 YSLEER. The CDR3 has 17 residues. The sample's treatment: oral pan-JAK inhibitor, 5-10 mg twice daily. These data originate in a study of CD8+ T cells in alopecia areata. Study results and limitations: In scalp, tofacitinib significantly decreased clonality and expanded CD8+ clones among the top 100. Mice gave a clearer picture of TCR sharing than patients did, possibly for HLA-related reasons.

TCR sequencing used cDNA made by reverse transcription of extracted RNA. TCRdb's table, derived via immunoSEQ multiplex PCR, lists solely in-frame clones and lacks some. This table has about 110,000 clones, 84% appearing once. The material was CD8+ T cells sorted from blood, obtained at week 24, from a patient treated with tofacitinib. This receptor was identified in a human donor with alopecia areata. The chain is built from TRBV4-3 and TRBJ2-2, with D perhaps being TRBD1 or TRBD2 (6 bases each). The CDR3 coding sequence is TGCGCCAGCAGCCCCTTCCAAGGGGGTCCAGCGGGCGGGGAGCTGTTTTTT. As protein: CASSPFQGGPAGGELFF.